These T cell receptor beta chains were read from a single sample in a study of shared clonotypes between healthy human individuals. Sequenced by immunoSEQ multiplex PCR; TCRdb stores in-frame clones only, minus some. The sample comprises over a million clones, 95% to 97% of which are singletons, and over 1% rests with the top ten. Input material: naive CD4+ T cells sorted from blood. These receptors all come from a man younger than 40 in good health. Each CDR3 is given with its conserved first and last residue. The D gene is left open where the match is weak. Not all rows give a size; the values are once, few, many and, for expanded clones, a class.

J gene,V gene,clone size,D gene,CDR3 protein,CDR3 DNA
TRBJ2-2,TRBV11-3,-,-,CASGTPGPRAGELFF,TGTGCCAGCGGAACTCCCGGACCTCGGGCGGGGGAGCTGTTTTTT
TRBJ2-2,TRBV11-2,-,TRBD2,CASSSVAREGPGELFF,TGTGCCAGCAGCTCTGTTGCGCGGGAGGGCCCCGGGGAGCTGTTTTTT
TRBJ2-1,TRBV14,-,TRBD2,CASSPRTSGSLTYNEQFF,TGTGCCAGCAGCCCGCGGACTAGCGGGAGCCTTACCTACAATGAGCAGTTCTTC
TRBJ2-1,TRBV5-1,-,TRBD2,CASSLRGRDNEQFF,TGCGCCAGCAGCTTGCGCGGGAGGGACAATGAGCAGTTCTTC
TRBJ2-7,TRBV27,-,-,CASSRTAPLFEQYF,TGTGCCAGCAGTCGCACGGCCCCACTATTCGAGCAGTACTTC
TRBJ2-3,TRBV18,-,TRBD2,CASFTAVNGLAGGTQYF,TGTGCCAGCTTCACCGCGGTAAATGGACTAGCTGGAGGTACGCAGTATTTT
TRBJ2-5,TRBV12-5,-,TRBD1,CASGWTGDETQYF,TGTGCTAGTGGTTGGACAGGTGACGAGACCCAGTACTTC
TRBJ2-3,TRBV27,-,TRBD2,CASSLIGTRDNTQYF,TGTGCCAGCAGTTTAATCGGGACTAGAGACAATACGCAGTATTTT
TRBJ2-3,TRBV7-3,-,-,CASSLNPGTDTQYF,TGTGCCAGCAGCTTAAACCCAGGGACAGATACGCAGTATTTT
TRBJ2-2,TRBV5-1,-,-,CASSFEAHTGELFF,TGCGCCAGCAGCTTCGAGGCCCATACCGGGGAGCTGTTTTTT
TRBJ2-1,TRBV5-6,-,TRBD2,CASSPGGFNEQFF,TGTGCCAGCAGCCCGGGGGGATTCAATGAGCAGTTCTTC
TRBJ1-3,TRBV2,-,-,CASSERTFSGNTIYF,TGTGCCAGCAGTGAAAGGACCTTCTCTGGAAACACCATATATTTT
TRBJ2-3,TRBV5-1,-,-,CASAGIRGDTQYF,TGCGCCAGCGCCGGGATTCGGGGAGATACGCAGTATTTT
TRBJ1-1,TRBV25-1,-,-,CASGEPLRSTEAFF,TGTGCCAGCGGAGAGCCTTTGAGGAGCACTGAAGCTTTCTTT
TRBJ1-1,TRBV6-1,once,-,CASSEVQGRAFF,TGTGCCAGCAGTGAAGTTCAGGGAAGGGCTTTCTTT
TRBJ2-1,TRBV5-4,once,TRBD2,CASSSTSGPYNEQFF,TGTGCCAGCAGCTCGACTAGCGGCCCATACAATGAGCAGTTCTTC
TRBJ2-3,TRBV9,-,TRBD2,CASSVAGGFDGVDTQYF,TGTGCCAGCAGCGTAGCGGGAGGGTTTGATGGTGTAGATACGCAGTATTTT
TRBJ2-5,TRBV27,-,-,CASSGPVQETQYF,TGTGCCAGCAGCGGACCAGTCCAAGAGACCCAGTACTTC
TRBJ2-6,TRBV25-1,-,-,CASSELSGANVLTF,TGTGCCAGCAGTGAACTCTCTGGGGCCAACGTCCTGACTTTC
TRBJ2-6,TRBV2,-,-,CASSYDSGANVLTF,TGTGCCAGCAGTTACGACTCTGGGGCCAACGTCCTGACTTTC
TRBJ2-7,TRBV28,-,TRBD2,CASSFWLAGSYEQYF,TGTGCCAGCAGTTTCTGGCTAGCGGGGTCCTACGAGCAGTACTTC
TRBJ2-6,TRBV2,-,TRBD1,CASSVSGGAGANVLTF,TGTGCCAGCAGTGTTTCAGGGGGCGCTGGGGCCAACGTCCTGACTTTC
TRBJ2-1,TRBV27,-,-,CASSLEVAVYNEQFF,TGTGCCAGCAGTTTAGAGGTCGCCGTCTACAATGAGCAGTTCTTC
TRBJ2-3,TRBV5-1,-,TRBD2,CASSNSGSSTDTQYF,TGCGCCAGCAGCAATAGCGGGAGCAGTACAGATACGCAGTATTTT
TRBJ2-3,TRBV11-1,-,TRBD2,CASSSHAAGAATDTQYF,TGTGCCAGCAGCTCCCACGCGGCGGGAGCTGCTACAGATACGCAGTATTTT
TRBJ2-1,TRBV7-8,-,-,CASTGTNSYNEQFF,TGTGCCAGCACCGGGACGAACTCCTACAATGAGCAGTTCTTC
TRBJ2-2,TRBV5-1,-,TRBD2,CASTLWGGTGELFF,TGCGCCAGCACCCTCTGGGGGGGCACCGGGGAGCTGTTTTTT
TRBJ1-1,TRBV6-1,-,TRBD1,CASGLTGVNTEAFF,TGTGCCAGCGGCCTGACAGGGGTGAACACTGAAGCTTTCTTT
TRBJ2-3,TRBV5-4,-,TRBD2,CASSLALWRGRAEDTQYF,TGTGCCAGCAGCTTGGCCTTGTGGCGCGGGAGGGCAGAAGATACGCAGTATTTT
TRBJ1-2,TRBV10-3,-,TRBD1,CAISARTGWNGYTF,TGTGCCATCAGTGCACGGACAGGGTGGAATGGCTACACCTTC
TRBJ2-2,TRBV27,-,-,CASSLFIGRTGELFF,TGTGCCAGCAGTTTATTCATCGGAAGGACCGGGGAGCTGTTTTTT
TRBJ2-7,TRBV5-1,-,-,CASSLEGDPTYEQYF,TGCGCCAGCAGCTTGGAGGGGGACCCAACCTACGAGCAGTACTTC
TRBJ2-1,TRBV5-4,-,TRBD1,CASSLGQGAFNEQFF,TGTGCCAGCAGCTTGGGGCAGGGGGCTTTCAATGAGCAGTTCTTC
TRBJ2-1,TRBV6-5,-,-,CASRLDRYNEQFF,TGTGCCAGCCGACTGGACAGATACAATGAGCAGTTCTTC
TRBJ1-3,TRBV7-6,-,TRBD1,CASSKSIGQGARGNTIYF,TGTGCCAGCAGCAAATCCATCGGACAGGGGGCCCGGGGAAACACCATATATTTT
TRBJ2-2,TRBV6-4,-,TRBD2,CASSRGLAAGTGELFF,TGTGCCAGCAGTCGCGGACTAGCCGCGGGCACCGGGGAGCTGTTTTTT
TRBJ1-4,TRBV4-1,once,-,CASSQINEKLFF,TGCGCCAGCAGCCAAATTAATGAAAAACTGTTTTTT
TRBJ2-5,TRBV11-3,-,-,CASSLDPQETQYF,TGTGCCAGCAGCTTAGATCCCCAAGAGACCCAGTACTTC
TRBJ2-3,TRBV5-1,-,TRBD2,CASSLPKGTSADTQYF,TGCGCCAGCAGCTTACCAAAAGGGACTAGCGCTGATACGCAGTATTTT
TRBJ2-7,TRBV27,-,TRBD1,CASSLLGTGKTTQLNF,TGTGCCAGCAGTTTATTAGGGACAGGGAAAACTACTCAGCTAAACTTC
TRBJ2-1,TRBV7-2,-,TRBD2,CASSLGLAEGDEQFF,TGTGCCAGCAGCCTAGGGCTAGCGGAAGGCGATGAGCAGTTCTTC
TRBJ2-1,TRBV7-9,-,-,CASSLERGQGMDNEQFF,TGTGCCAGCAGCTTAGAGAGAGGCCAAGGGATGGACAATGAGCAGTTCTTC
TRBJ1-1,TRBV7-9,-,TRBD1,CASSFLDRGTEAFF,TGTGCCAGCAGCTTCCTGGACAGGGGGACTGAAGCTTTCTTT
TRBJ2-3,TRBV21-1,-,-,CASRVVATVMQDTQYF,TGTGCCAGCAGGGTCGTTGCTACAGTCATGCAAGATACGCAGTATTTT
TRBJ1-1,TRBV28,-,-,CASSPPMARSPYTEAFF,TGTGCCAGCAGTCCACCTATGGCAAGGTCCCCTTATACTGAAGCTTTCTTT
TRBJ1-1,TRBV29-1,-,-,CSVAGEITEAFF,TGCAGCGTTGCTGGGGAAATCACTGAAGCTTTCTTT
TRBJ2-1,TRBV11-1,-,-,CASSLTSTVRSYNEQFF,TGTGCCAGCAGCTTAACCTCGACAGTACGGTCCTACAATGAGCAGTTCTTC
TRBJ2-1,TRBV5-6,-,TRBD2,CASPWWTREGNNEQFF,TGTGCCAGCCCATGGTGGACGAGGGAGGGAAACAATGAGCAGTTCTTC
TRBJ2-1,TRBV5-1,-,-,CASRLGAGVILDEQFF,TGCGCCAGCAGGTTGGGGGCGGGAGTTATCCTCGATGAGCAGTTCTTC
TRBJ2-5,TRBV9,-,TRBD2,CASSDSSGSFETQYF,TGTGCCAGCAGCGATTCTAGCGGGAGTTTCGAGACCCAGTACTTC